Listed below are T cell receptor beta chains from one sample, sequenced in a study of CXCR3-negative and CXCR3-positive naive CD8 T cells. TCRdb re-called the 5' RACE reads and catalogs CDR3 proteins one per entry, DNA excluded. The sample data list 150,000 to 180,000 distinct CDR3 sequences. Sequencing input: naive CXCR3+ CD8+ T cells from blood. These receptors were obtained from a human donor in good health. Some clones in this sample may be carry-over from other donors' samples. Each CDR3 is given with its conserved first and last residue.

j_call v_call cdr3_aa
TRBJ1-2 TRBV29-1 CSVELHPTGQLNYGYTF
TRBJ2-1 TRBV4-2 CASSQELSSYNEQFF
TRBJ2-1 TRBV9 CASSVTAGSSYNEQFF
TRBJ2-7 TRBV5-1 CASSFATGAYEQYF
TRBJ2-5 TRBV4-1 CASSQSPGRHQETQYF
TRBJ1-4 TRBV7-6 CASSLGGTTNEKLFF
TRBJ2-5 TRBV15 CATSSETLAGVNQETQYF
TRBJ2-7 TRBV6-5 CASYHRGVGQYF
TRBJ2-7 TRBV10-2 CASTRTVSYEQYF
TRBJ1-2 TRBV4-3 CASSQETTNYGYTF
TRBJ2-7 TRBV27 CASSILGGVYEQYF
TRBJ1-1 TRBV5-1 CASSLWGSVDTEAFF
TRBJ2-1 TRBV10-3 CAITKGLAGGDEQFF
TRBJ2-7 TRBV27 CASSLSGPSSYEQYF
TRBJ1-5 TRBV28 CASSITGGVQPQHF
TRBJ2-7 TRBV29-1 CSPERGYEQYF
TRBJ2-1 TRBV4-3 CASSKTAGTGTYNEQFF
TRBJ2-7 TRBV20-1 CSARDSGGGYEQYF
TRBJ2-5 TRBV28 CASSFRTGFETQYF
TRBJ2-1 TRBV29-1 CSVHGSNEQFF
TRBJ2-5 TRBV5-6 CASSLSYRVSYQETQYF
TRBJ2-2 TRBV7-2 CASSLDIGRIPGELFF
TRBJ2-7 TRBV7-6 CASSLSTQGSYEQYF
TRBJ2-5 TRBV5-1 CASSLVQDSETQYF
TRBJ2-6 TRBV2 CASSEVWAGGYHSGANVLTF
TRBJ1-6 TRBV7-9 CASSLDVGTTYNSPLHF
TRBJ2-7 TRBV5-5 CASSLFSVSAYEQYF
TRBJ2-1 TRBV4-1 CASSQVSLSYNEQFF
TRBJ2-2 TRBV20-1 CSATSVGSNTGELFF
TRBJ2-7 TRBV7-2 CASSPAPNSGRGYEQYF
TRBJ2-1 TRBV4-2 CASSLRDRGRNEQFF
TRBJ2-7 TRBV5-5 CASSHLSEQYF
TRBJ2-7 TRBV18 CASSWDSTYEQYF
TRBJ2-1 TRBV3-1 CASSQRTSPRRFF
TRBJ2-6 TRBV4-2 CASSQLTQGAIGANVLTF
TRBJ2-7 TRBV19 CASSITLAGSYEQYF
TRBJ2-7 TRBV27 CASSLGQSYEQYF
TRBJ1-5 TRBV28 CAIQGAGQPQHF
TRBJ1-1 TRBV20-1 CSARQGMNTEAFF
TRBJ1-5 TRBV4-2 CASSQEKATRPNQPQHF
TRBJ2-3 TRBV13 CASSLNPSDRTDTQYF
TRBJ1-2 TRBV28 CASSLSDSSPGYGYTF
TRBJ2-7 TRBV30 CAWSVQDRESSKQYF
TRBJ2-2 TRBV20-1 CSARRDRVESGELFF
TRBJ2-1 TRBV7-2 CASSLSAGGPWNEQFF
TRBJ1-2 TRBV21-1 CASSKVVTEYGYTF
TRBJ2-1 TRBV5-5 CASSLWAGGGNEQFF
TRBJ1-4 TRBV3-1 CASSPGTAGRLFNEKLFF
TRBJ2-1 TRBV19 CASSTLPQGALDEQFF
TRBJ2-3 TRBV14 CASSQEGGRDTQYF
TRBJ2-4 TRBV20-1 CSARDLAGVGNIQYF
TRBJ1-1 TRBV7-9 CASTETGTVNTEAFF
TRBJ1-2 TRBV5-1 CASSLEGGSYGYTF
TRBJ1-1 TRBV6-5 CASSYSIGGQNTVNTEAFF
TRBJ2-5 TRBV7-9 CASSSPRLGTGTGETQYF
TRBJ2-7 TRBV4-1 CASSQGSVGYEQYF